This T cell receptor beta chain was identified during a study of blood T cell repertoires in COVID-19. The germline V gene has CDR1 SGHRS and CDR2 YFSETQ. V dropped 2 bases and J dropped 2 bases, with 10 bases sitting between them. This CDR3 comprises 14 residues. A word on this clone: Other DNA variants within this sample encode the same CDR3.

As processed by the authors: Quantification of nucleated cells was approximated via reference gene primer amplification. Repertoires were generated with immunoSEQ multiplex PCR, while TCRdb's copy carries only in-frame clones and drops some. For V, J and clone size, that table is used; D and trimming come from the DNA. Among some 290,000 clones listed, 85% to 90% were seen once. The specimen sequenced was peripheral blood. V and J are TRBV5-1 and TRBJ1-1; D is possibly TRBD1 (5 bases). This receptor was taken from a young woman with COVID-19, enrolled during active disease. CDR3 loop: CASSLQAGNTEAFF. In DNA, the CDR3 is TGCGCCAGCAGCTTACAGGCCGGAAACACTGAAGCTTTCTTT.